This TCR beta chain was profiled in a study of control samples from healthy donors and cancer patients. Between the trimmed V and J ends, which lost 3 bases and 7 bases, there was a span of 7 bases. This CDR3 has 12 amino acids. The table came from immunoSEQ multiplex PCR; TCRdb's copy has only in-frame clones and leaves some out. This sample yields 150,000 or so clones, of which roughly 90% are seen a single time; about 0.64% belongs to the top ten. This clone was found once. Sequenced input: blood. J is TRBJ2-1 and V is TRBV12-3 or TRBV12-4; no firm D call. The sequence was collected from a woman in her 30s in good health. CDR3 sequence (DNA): TGTGCCAGCAGTTTTACTCCAAATGAGCAGTTCTTC. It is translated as CASSFTPNEQFF.